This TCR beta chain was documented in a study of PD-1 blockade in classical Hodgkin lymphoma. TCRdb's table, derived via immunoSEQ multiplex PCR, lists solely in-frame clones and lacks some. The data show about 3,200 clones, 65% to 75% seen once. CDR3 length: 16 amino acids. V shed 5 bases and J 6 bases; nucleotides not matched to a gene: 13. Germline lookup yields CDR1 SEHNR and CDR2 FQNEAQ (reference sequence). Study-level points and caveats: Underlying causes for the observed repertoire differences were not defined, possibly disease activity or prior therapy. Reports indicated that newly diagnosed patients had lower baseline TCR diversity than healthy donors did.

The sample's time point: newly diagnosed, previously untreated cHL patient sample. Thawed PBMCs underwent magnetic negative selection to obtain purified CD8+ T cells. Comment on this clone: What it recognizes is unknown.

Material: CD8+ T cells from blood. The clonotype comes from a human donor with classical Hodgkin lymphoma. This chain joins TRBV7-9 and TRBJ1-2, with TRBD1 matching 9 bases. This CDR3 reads CASSLTEGQGIHGYTF. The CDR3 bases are TGTGCCAGCAGCCTCACCGAGGGACAGGGAATTCATGGCTACACCTTC. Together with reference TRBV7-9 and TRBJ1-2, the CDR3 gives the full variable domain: DTGVSQNPRHKITKRGQNVTFRCDPISEHNRLYWYRQTLGQGPEFLTYFQNEAQLEKSRLLSDRFSAERPKGSFSTLEIQRTEQGDSAMYLCASSLTEGQGIHGYTFGSGTRLTVV.